The 25 T cell receptor beta chains below come from one sample, sequenced in a study of OX40 agonist ivuxolimab in advanced cancers. The table came from immunoSEQ multiplex PCR; TCRdb's copy has only in-frame clones and leaves some out. This sample has tens of thousands of clones, with about 90% found just once. Sequencing was performed on CD4+ or CD8+ T cells sorted from blood, taken in a trial of the OX40 agonist ivuxolimab. These receptors all stem from an adult with an advanced solid tumor such as melanoma, head and neck, liver or kidney cancer.

The chain uses TRBV11-3 and TRBJ1-6, with 9 bases lining up with TRBD1. Germline CDR1 reads SGHNT; CDR2 reads YENEEA. The junction had 6 bases not matched to a gene; V was cut back by 5 bases and J by 7 bases. This CDR3 spans 15 amino acids. DNA of the CDR3: TGTGCCAGCAGCGACGGACAGGGGTCGAATTCACCCCTCCACTTT. Protein product: CASSDGQGSNSPLHF. Full variable domain (remainder filled in from reference TRBV11-3 and TRBJ1-6): EAGVVQSPRYKIIEKKQPVAFWCNPISGHNTLYWYLQNLGQGPELLIRYENEEAVDDSQLPKDRFSAERLKGVDSTLKIQPAELGDSAVYLCASSDGQGSNSPLHFGNGTRLTVT.

This clone appeared once. The V and J genes are TRBV27 and TRBJ2-5; 7 bases match TRBD2. Germline assignment: CDR1 MNHEY and CDR2 SMNVEV (reference sequence). The length of the CDR3 is 14 residues. V was pared by 7 bases and J by 5 bases, with 10 bases of the junction left unmatched. CDR3: CASTITGGQETQYF. The CDR3 DNA follows: TGTGCCAGCACCATAACGGGGGGTCAGGAGACCCAGTACTTC.

This chain links TRBV7-2 with TRBJ2-2; a weak D match, TRBD2 (5 bases). CDR1 SGHTA and CDR2 FQGNSA come from the germline V gene. The CDR3 covers 15 residues. V was shortened by 2 bases and J by 4 bases, with 11 bases between the two germline ends. The CDR3 region has the DNA TGTGCCAGCAGCTTACTAGCCGCGGGCACCGGGGAGCTGTTTTTT. It translates to CASSLLAAGTGELFF.

This chain uses TRBV7-8 with TRBJ2-1; D unresolved. This CDR3 has 15 amino acids. V was cut by 1 base and J by 7 bases, with 14 bases left in between. Germline CDR1 SGHVS, CDR2 FQNEAQ. In nucleotides, the CDR3 is TGTGCCAGCAGCTTAGTCGGTAGGGCTGGGAATGAGCAGTTCTTC. Translating gives CASSLVGRAGNEQFF. The complete variable domain, with remaining parts taken from reference TRBV7-8 and TRBJ2-1, reads GAGVSQSPRYKVAKRGQDVALRCDPISGHVSLFWYQQALGQGPEFLTYFQNEAQLDKSGLPSDRFFAERPEGSVSTLKIQRTQQEDSAVYLCASSLVGRAGNEQFFGPGTRLTVL.

This clone is a singleton in its sample. V usage is TRBV7-9 and J usage is TRBJ1-1, with D maybe TRBD1 (5 bases). Trimming cost V 6 bases and J 5 bases, with 16 bases left between them. The CDR3 extends over 14 amino acids. The germline gives CDR1 SEHNR, CDR2 FQNEAQ (reference sequence). Here the CDR3 reads CASRTGPGGTEAFF. The CDR3 DNA follows: TGTGCCAGCAGGACCGGGCCCGGGGGAACTGAAGCTTTCTTT.

V and J are TRBV10-3 and TRBJ1-3; 9 bases align to TRBD1. Per germline, CDR1 ENHRY and CDR2 SYGVKD. J lost 0 bases, V lost 6 bases, and 6 bases had no gene match. The CDR3 length is 16 residues. The DNA of the CDR3 is TGTGCCATCAGCACCGGGACAGGGAGCTCTGGAAACACCATATATTTT. It translates to CAISTGTGSSGNTIYF.

The chain combines TRBV4-1 with TRBJ2-3; D may be TRBD2 (5 bases). The CDR3 has 15 amino acids. Deletions cut 7 bases from V and 0 bases from J, with 14 bases between. Germline loops: CDR1 MGHRA, CDR2 YSYEKL. The CDR3 protein is CASTNSGFSTDTQYF. As DNA, the CDR3 is TGCGCCAGCACGAACAGCGGCTTTAGCACAGATACGCAGTATTTT.

This rearrangement joins TRBV2 to TRBJ1-5; TRBD1 aligns across 7 bases. J was trimmed by 9 bases and V by 4 bases; bases with no gene match: 9. The CDR3 has 14 amino acids. The germline V gene has CDR1 SNHLY and CDR2 FYNNEI. The DNA of the CDR3 is TGTGCCAGCAGTGTTGATCAGGGGGGTGGGCCCCAGCATTTT. Translation gives CASSVDQGGGPQHF.

V gene TRBV15 combines with J gene TRBJ2-7, with TRBD2 as a possible D gene (6 bases). The ends were cut back, 3 bases at V and 2 bases at J, with 8 bases in the middle. CDR3 length: 13 amino acids. From germline, CDR1 is LNHNV and CDR2 YYDKDF (reference sequence). The CDR3 nucleotides are TGTGCCACCAGCAGCGGAGGGACCTACGAGCAGTACTTC. Its protein is CATSSGGTYEQYF.

This chain uses TRBV19 with TRBJ2-2, with D possibly matching TRBD2 (7 bases). The CDR3 sequence is 14 residues long. Trimming took 7 bases from V and 0 from J, leaving 9 bases between them. Germline V gene sequence: CDR1 LNHDA, CDR2 SQIVND (reference sequence). This CDR3 reads CASKGGPNTGELFF. In DNA, the CDR3 is TGTGCCAGTAAGGGGGGGCCGAACACCGGGGAGCTGTTTTTT.

V is TRBV11-2 and J is TRBJ2-1, with TRBD1 matching over 8 bases. The CDR3 is 14 amino acids. The germline gives CDR1 SGHAT, CDR2 FQNNGV. Trimming cost V 3 bases and J 8 bases; bases outside gene matches: 6. Here the CDR3 reads CASSLDRVADEQFF. The CDR3 coding sequence is TGTGCCAGCAGCTTGGACAGGGTAGCCGATGAGCAGTTCTTC. Full variable domain (remainder filled in from reference TRBV11-2 and TRBJ2-1): EAGVAQSPRYKIIEKRQSVAFWCNPISGHATLYWYQQILGQGPKLLIQFQNNGVVDDSQLPKDRFSAERLKGVDSTLKIQPAKLEDSAVYLCASSLDRVADEQFFGPGTRLTVL.

The chain uses TRBV11-2 and TRBJ2-2; 8 positions match TRBD2. V lost 7 bases, J lost 7 bases, and 23 bases stayed unmatched. The CDR3 loop spans 19 amino acids. The germline gives CDR1 SGHAT, CDR2 FQNNGV. The chain's CDR3 is CASNSLGREGPTWSGELFF. The CDR3, as DNA: TGTGCCAGCAACTCCCTAGGACGGGAGGGTCCTACGTGGAGCGGGGAGCTGTTTTTT.

The chain couples TRBV5-1 to TRBJ2-5; 8 bases are shared with TRBD1. The J segment lost 5 bases and the V segment lost 0 bases, leaving 9 bases of the junction unmatched. Germline CDR1 SGHRS, CDR2 YFSETQ. The CDR3 totals 16 residues. The CDR3 nucleotides read TGCGCCAGCAGCTTGGAGGAGACAGGGGCTGGGGAGACCCAGTACTTC. As protein: CASSLEETGAGETQYF.

V gene TRBV5-1 combines with J gene TRBJ2-3; D is unclear. Deletions cut 7 bases from V and 0 bases from J, with 6 bases between. The CDR3 totals 12 residues. Germline CDR1 is SGHRS and CDR2 is YFSETQ. CDR3 residues: CASGGSTDTQYF. DNA of the CDR3: TGCGCCAGCGGCGGTAGCACAGATACGCAGTATTTT.

The V and J genes are TRBV5-1 and TRBJ1-5, with unresolved D. CDR3 length equals 16 residues. V lost 0 bases to trimming and J lost 2 bases, with 12 bases between them. Germline CDR1 SGHRS, CDR2 YFSETQ. The CDR3 DNA sequence: TGCGCCAGCAGCTTGGGATATCGTGGGGGCAATCAGCCCCAGCATTTT. It yields the protein CASSLGYRGGNQPQHF.

This clone was detected only once. The chain joins TRBV6-5 to TRBJ1-2, with D perhaps TRBD1 (6 bases). The CDR3 consists of 14 residues. Trimming removed 6 bases at V and 2 bases at J, with 13 bases between. Germline CDR1 reads MNHEY; CDR2 reads SVGAGI. The CDR3 nucleotides are TGTGCCAGCAGCCTTGCGACAGGAAACTATGGCTACACCTTC. This gives the protein CASSLATGNYGYTF.

This clone was seen once. The chain is built from TRBV5-1 and TRBJ2-5; D tentatively reads TRBD1 or TRBD2 (5 bases each). The CDR3 is 13 residues long. V was cut by 2 bases and J by 2 bases, with 7 bases left in between. Germline loops: CDR1 SGHRS, CDR2 YFSETQ. The CDR3 region is CASSFREQETQYF. The CDR3, as DNA: TGCGCCAGCAGCTTCAGGGAGCAAGAGACCCAGTACTTC.

The chain uses TRBV10-2 and TRBJ1-5; possible D gene TRBD1, 5 bases. Germline CDR1 WSHSY, CDR2 SAAADI. CDR3 length: 14 residues. Trimming removed 4 bases at V and 3 bases at J, with 10 bases between. The CDR3 here is CASSGGTDNQPQHF. The CDR3 DNA sequence: TGCGCCAGCAGTGGAGGGACTGACAATCAGCCCCAGCATTTT.

J is TRBJ1-2 and V is TRBV6-1; D not resolved. The germline gives CDR1 MNHNS, CDR2 SASEGT. V lost 2 bases to trimming and J lost 4 bases, with 11 bases between them. The CDR3 totals 14 residues. The CDR3 spells CASSETQSLYGYTF. DNA of the CDR3: TGTGCCAGCAGTGAAACGCAGAGTCTCTATGGCTACACCTTC.

The V and J genes are TRBV6-5 and TRBJ1-1, with 10 bases fitting TRBD1. Germline-derived CDR1 and CDR2 are MNHEY and SVGAGI. The trim removed 4 bases at V and 3 bases at J, leaving 8 bases unmatched. The CDR3 loop spans 16 amino acids. Written as DNA, the CDR3 is TGTGCCAGCAGTTCCGGGACAGGGGTAAGGGACACTGAAGCTTTCTTT. It yields the protein CASSSGTGVRDTEAFF.

V usage is TRBV9 and J usage is TRBJ2-1; either TRBD1 or TRBD2 may fit D (5 bases each). The CDR3 is made up of 16 amino acids. CDR1 SGDLS and CDR2 YYNGEE come from the germline V gene. The V and J ends lost 0 bases and 0 bases respectively, with 10 bases between them. The CDR3 DNA reads as TGTGCCAGCAGCGTAGATCCTGGGGGCTCCTACAATGAGCAGTTCTTC. Protein: CASSVDPGGSYNEQFF.

This clone was counted once. This chain connects TRBV11-2 to TRBJ2-1; D is unresolved. This CDR3 has 13 residues. V was pared by 5 bases and J by 7 bases, with 12 bases between. Germline V gives CDR1 SGHAT, CDR2 FQNNGV. The CDR3 nucleotides are TGTGCCAGCAGCCCGACGGAACTAAATGAGCAGTTCTTC. It specifies CASSPTELNEQFF.

J is TRBJ2-1 and V is TRBV23-1; D is unclear. TRBV23-1 falls under the ORF class, with uncertain function. This CDR3 region has 20 residues. V was cut by 4 bases and J by 0 bases, with 25 bases left in between. CDR3 loop: CASSLHKTIAAPNSYNEQFF. CDR3 bases: TGCGCCAGCAGTCTACACAAAACGATCGCCGCCCCCAACTCCTACAATGAGCAGTTCTTC.

This rearrangement joins TRBV6-5 to TRBJ1-1, with D uncertain. V lost 5 bases to trimming and J lost 8 bases, with 12 bases between them. Germline V gene data show CDR1 as MNHEY and CDR2 as SVGAGI. The CDR3 totals 12 residues. The CDR3 sequence: CASSNPPDEAFF. The DNA of the CDR3 is TGTGCCAGCAGTAACCCCCCCGACGAAGCTTTCTTT.

The chain recombines TRBV7-9 with TRBJ2-3; no clear D gene. Germline V gives CDR1 SEHNR, CDR2 FQNEAQ (reference sequence). The germline V and J ends were trimmed by 4 bases and 1 base, with 3 bases remaining between them. This CDR3 is 12 amino acids long. CDR3: CASSSGTDTQYF. CDR3 in DNA: TGTGCCAGCAGCTCCGGCACAGATACGCAGTATTTT.